This TCR beta chain derives from a study of blood T cell repertoires in COVID-19. On the study more broadly: Acute and convalescent COVID-19 specimens originated in the United States, Italy and Spain. In each case, the material was cDNA or gDNA derived from T cells, B-cell-depleted T cells, or PBMCs.

Germline V gives CDR1 SEHNR, CDR2 FQNEAQ (reference sequence). The CDR3 extends over 14 amino acids. V lost 3 bases and J 3 bases, leaving 12 bases between the germline ends. Per the authors' pipeline: Amplification from reference gene primers served as the basis for estimated nucleated cell counts. The table came from immunoSEQ multiplex PCR; TCRdb's copy has only in-frame clones and leaves some out. V and J calls and clone size come straight from that table; D and trimming were deduced from the DNA. Of roughly 70,000 clones listed, around nine tenths are singletons. The gene calls are TRBV7-9 and TRBJ2-7; the D gene is possibly TRBD1 (6 bases). What was sequenced was peripheral blood. The clonotype comes from a human donor in a cohort sampled during active COVID-19. The DNA of the CDR3 is TGTGCCAGCAGCTTTTGGACAGATCACTACGAGCAGTACTTC. As protein: CASSFWTDHYEQYF.